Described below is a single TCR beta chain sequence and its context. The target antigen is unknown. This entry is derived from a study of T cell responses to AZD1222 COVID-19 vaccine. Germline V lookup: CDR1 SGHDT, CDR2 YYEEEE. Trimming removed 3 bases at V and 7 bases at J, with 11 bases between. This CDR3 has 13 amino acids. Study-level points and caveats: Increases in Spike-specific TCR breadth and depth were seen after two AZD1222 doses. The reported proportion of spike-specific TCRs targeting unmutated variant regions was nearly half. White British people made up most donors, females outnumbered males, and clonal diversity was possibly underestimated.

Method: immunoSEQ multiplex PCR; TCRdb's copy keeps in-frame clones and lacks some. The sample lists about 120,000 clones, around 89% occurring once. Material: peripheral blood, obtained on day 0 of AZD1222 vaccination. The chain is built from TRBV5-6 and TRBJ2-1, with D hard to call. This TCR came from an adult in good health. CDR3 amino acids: CASSWPGMNEQFF. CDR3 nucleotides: TGTGCCAGCAGCTGGCCGGGTATGAATGAGCAGTTCTTC.